A selection of T cell receptor beta chains follows, all from one sample in a study of T cells in Graves' hyperthyroidism and ophthalmopathy. Using its own MiXCR run on the multiplex PCR reads, TCRdb lists one record per CDR3 protein. This sample has 500,000 to 800,000 distinct CDR3 sequences, with approximately 15% found just once. Sample: blood. The receptors were gathered from a woman in her fifties or sixties with Graves' ophthalmopathy. Both conserved end residues are part of each CDR3. The order of the fields is V gene, D gene, J gene, clone size, CDR3 protein, CDR3 DNA. A D gene is named only where the DNA matches it firmly. A row's size may be missing; if present it is once, few, many or a size class.

v_gene: TRBV29-1
d_gene: TRBD2
j_gene: TRBJ2-7
abundance: NA
CDR3aa: CSVESGGTYEQYF
CDR3nt: TGCAGCGTTGAAAGCGGGGGAACCTACGAGCAGTACTTC

v_gene: TRBV2
d_gene: NA
j_gene: TRBJ1-1
abundance: once
CDR3aa: CASTVGGGITEAFF
CDR3nt: TGTGCCAGCACTGTTGGGGGAGGGATAACTGAAGCTTTCTTT

v_gene: TRBV19
d_gene: NA
j_gene: TRBJ2-2
abundance: few
CDR3aa: CASSILFANTGELFF
CDR3nt: TGTGCCAGTAGTATCCTTTTTGCGAACACCGGGGAGCTGTTTTTT

v_gene: TRBV29-1
d_gene: NA
j_gene: TRBJ2-1
abundance: NA
CDR3aa: CSVGDRAEQFF
CDR3nt: TGCAGCGTTGGGGATCGGGCTGAGCAGTTCTTC

v_gene: TRBV15
d_gene: TRBD1
j_gene: TRBJ2-1
abundance: few
CDR3aa: CATSRDRGMDEQFF
CDR3nt: TGTGCCACCAGCAGGGACAGGGGTATGGATGAGCAGTTCTTC

v_gene: TRBV4-1
d_gene: TRBD1
j_gene: TRBJ2-2
abundance: few
CDR3aa: CASSQDTGGTGELFF
CDR3nt: TGCGCCAGCAGCCAAGATACAGGGGGCACCGGGGAGCTGTTTTTT

v_gene: TRBV7-2
d_gene: NA
j_gene: TRBJ1-2
abundance: many
CDR3aa: CASSPILLDGGYTF
CDR3nt: TGTGCCAGCAGCCCCATACTTCTAGATGGTGGCTACACCTTC

v_gene: TRBV6-1
d_gene: TRBD1
j_gene: TRBJ2-1
abundance: many
CDR3aa: CASSEWGGTGGYNEQFF
CDR3nt: TGTGCCAGCAGTGAATGGGGTGGGACAGGGGGCTACAATGAGCAGTTCTTC

v_gene: TRBV28
d_gene: NA
j_gene: TRBJ2-5
abundance: NA
CDR3aa: CASSLGLTQYF
CDR3nt: TGTGCCAGCAGTTTGGGGTTGACCCAGTACTTC

v_gene: TRBV20-1
d_gene: NA
j_gene: TRBJ2-1
abundance: many
CDR3aa: CSAGGGNSIDEQFF
CDR3nt: TGCAGTGCTGGGGGTGGGAATTCGATTGATGAGCAGTTCTTC

v_gene: TRBV2
d_gene: NA
j_gene: TRBJ1-1
abundance: many
CDR3aa: CASSPSWEGTEAFF
CDR3nt: TGTGCCAGCAGCCCGAGTTGGGAGGGCACTGAAGCTTTCTTT

v_gene: TRBV28
d_gene: NA
j_gene: TRBJ1-2
abundance: many
CDR3aa: CASSSPQGPTPPGYTF
CDR3nt: TGTGCCAGCAGTTCACCACAGGGCCCGACCCCTCCTGGCTACACCTTC

v_gene: TRBV28
d_gene: NA
j_gene: TRBJ1-1
abundance: many
CDR3aa: CASSFPRFRMNTEAFF
CDR3nt: TGTGCCAGCAGTTTCCCCCGGTTCCGGATGAACACTGAAGCTTTCTTT

v_gene: TRBV18
d_gene: TRBD1
j_gene: TRBJ1-1
abundance: NA
CDR3aa: CASSPKTGLNTEAFF
CDR3nt: TGTGCCAGCTCACCTAAGACAGGGCTGAACACTGAAGCTTTCTTT

v_gene: TRBV6-2/TRBV6-3
d_gene: NA
j_gene: TRBJ2-2
abundance: NA
CDR3aa: CASSYFVLAGELFF
CDR3nt: TGTGCCAGCAGTTACTTTGTTCTAGCCGGGGAGCTGTTTTTT

v_gene: TRBV7-2
d_gene: NA
j_gene: TRBJ2-1
abundance: many
CDR3aa: CASTRPGGEQFF
CDR3nt: TGTGCCAGCACCCGACCCGGCGGGGAGCAGTTCTTC

v_gene: TRBV28
d_gene: NA
j_gene: TRBJ1-5
abundance: many
CDR3aa: CASSPSRNQPQHF
CDR3nt: TGTGCCAGCAGTCCAAGCCGGAATCAGCCCCAGCATTTT

v_gene: TRBV7-2
d_gene: NA
j_gene: TRBJ2-7
abundance: many
CDR3aa: CASSSGTGPYEQYF
CDR3nt: TGTGCCAGCAGCTCCGGGACGGGGCCCTACGAGCAGTACTTC

v_gene: TRBV4-1
d_gene: TRBD2
j_gene: TRBJ2-1
abundance: NA
CDR3aa: CASSHRLAGVANEQFF
CDR3nt: TGCGCCAGCAGCCACCGACTAGCGGGAGTAGCCAATGAGCAGTTCTTC

v_gene: TRBV5-8
d_gene: NA
j_gene: TRBJ1-6
abundance: few
CDR3aa: CASSLSDPYNSPLHF
CDR3nt: TGTGCCAGCAGCTTATCGGATCCCTATAATTCACCCCTCCACTTT

v_gene: TRBV27
d_gene: NA
j_gene: TRBJ2-1
abundance: many
CDR3aa: CASRKGASSYNEQFF
CDR3nt: TGTGCCAGCAGGAAGGGCGCTAGCTCCTACAATGAGCAGTTCTTC

v_gene: TRBV7-9
d_gene: NA
j_gene: TRBJ2-5
abundance: many
CDR3aa: CASRWGYQETQYF
CDR3nt: TGTGCCAGCAGGTGGGGGTACCAAGAGACCCAGTACTTC

v_gene: TRBV6-1
d_gene: NA
j_gene: TRBJ1-2
abundance: few
CDR3aa: CASSESGRDYGYTF
CDR3nt: TGTGCCAGCAGTGAATCGGGACGGGACTATGGCTACACCTTC

v_gene: TRBV20-1
d_gene: NA
j_gene: TRBJ2-2
abundance: NA
CDR3aa: CSARKQGIPTGELFF
CDR3nt: TGCAGTGCTAGAAAACAGGGAATTCCCACCGGGGAGCTGTTTTTT

v_gene: TRBV27
d_gene: TRBD1
j_gene: TRBJ2-1
abundance: few
CDR3aa: CASKKGADFPQNEQFF
CDR3nt: TGTGCCAGCAAAAAGGGGGCTGACTTCCCCCAAAATGAGCAGTTCTTC